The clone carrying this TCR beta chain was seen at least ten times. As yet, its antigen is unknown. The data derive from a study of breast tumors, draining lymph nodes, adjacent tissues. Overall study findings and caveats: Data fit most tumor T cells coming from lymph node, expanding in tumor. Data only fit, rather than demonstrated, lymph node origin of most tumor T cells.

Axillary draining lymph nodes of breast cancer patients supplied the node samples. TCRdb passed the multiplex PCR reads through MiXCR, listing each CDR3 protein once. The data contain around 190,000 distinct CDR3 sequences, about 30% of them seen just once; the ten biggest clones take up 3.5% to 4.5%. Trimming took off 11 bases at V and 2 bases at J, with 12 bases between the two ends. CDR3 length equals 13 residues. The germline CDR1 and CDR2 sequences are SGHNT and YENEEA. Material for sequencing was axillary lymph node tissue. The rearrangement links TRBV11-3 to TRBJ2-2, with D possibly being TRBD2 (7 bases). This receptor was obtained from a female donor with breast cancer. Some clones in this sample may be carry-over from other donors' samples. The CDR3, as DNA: TGTGCCGGCGGGGGCCACAACACCGGGGAGCTGTTTTTT. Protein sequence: CAGGGHNTGELFF.